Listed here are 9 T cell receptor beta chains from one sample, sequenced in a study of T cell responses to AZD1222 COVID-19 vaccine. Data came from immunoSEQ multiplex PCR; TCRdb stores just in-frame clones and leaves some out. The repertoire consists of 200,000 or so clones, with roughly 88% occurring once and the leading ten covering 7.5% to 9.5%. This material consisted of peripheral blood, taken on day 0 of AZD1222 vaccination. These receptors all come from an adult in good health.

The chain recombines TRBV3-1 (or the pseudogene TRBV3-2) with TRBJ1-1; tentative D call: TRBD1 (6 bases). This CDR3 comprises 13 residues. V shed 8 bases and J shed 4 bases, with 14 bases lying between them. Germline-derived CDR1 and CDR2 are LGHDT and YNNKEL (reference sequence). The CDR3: CASLKGGGTEAFF. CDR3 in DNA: TGTGCCAGCCTCAAGGGAGGGGGCACTGAAGCTTTCTTT.

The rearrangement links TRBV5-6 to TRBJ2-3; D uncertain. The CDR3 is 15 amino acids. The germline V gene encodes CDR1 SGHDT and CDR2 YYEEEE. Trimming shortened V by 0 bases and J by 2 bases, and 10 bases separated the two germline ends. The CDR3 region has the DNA TGTGCCAGCAGCTTGGATATGGTTCACACAGATACGCAGTATTTT. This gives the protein CASSLDMVHTDTQYF.

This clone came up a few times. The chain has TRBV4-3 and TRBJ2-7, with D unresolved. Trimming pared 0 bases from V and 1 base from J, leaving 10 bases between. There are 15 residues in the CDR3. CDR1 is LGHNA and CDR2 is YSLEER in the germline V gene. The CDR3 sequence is CASSQEIADSYEQYF. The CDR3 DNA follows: TGCGCCAGCAGCCAAGAGATTGCAGATTCCTACGAGCAGTACTTC.

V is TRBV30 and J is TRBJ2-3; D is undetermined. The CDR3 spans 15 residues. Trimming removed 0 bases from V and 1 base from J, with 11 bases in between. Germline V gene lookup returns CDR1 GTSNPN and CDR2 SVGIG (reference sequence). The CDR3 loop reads CAWSVSASRTDTQYF. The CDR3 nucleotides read TGTGCCTGGAGTGTATCGGCCTCGCGCACAGATACGCAGTATTTT.

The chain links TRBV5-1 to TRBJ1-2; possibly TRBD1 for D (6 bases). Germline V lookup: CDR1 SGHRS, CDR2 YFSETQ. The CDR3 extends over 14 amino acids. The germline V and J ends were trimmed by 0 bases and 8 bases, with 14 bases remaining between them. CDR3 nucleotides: TGCGCCAGCAGCTTGGATTTCAAGGGGGGAGGCTACACCTTC. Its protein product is CASSLDFKGGGYTF.

CDR3 sequence (DNA): TGCGCCAGCAGCTCGGGACTAGTCGTTGAGCAGTTCTTC. As protein: CASSSGLVVEQFF. This rearrangement joins TRBV5-1 to TRBJ2-1; 8 nucleotides agree with TRBD2. There are 13 residues in the CDR3. V gave up 3 bases and J gave up 9 bases; unmatched junction bases: 5. Germline V gene lookup returns CDR1 SGHRS and CDR2 YFSETQ. Full variable domain (outside the CDR3, taken from reference TRBV5-1 and TRBJ2-1): KAGVTQTPRYLIKTRGQQVTLSCSPISGHRSVSWYQQTPGQGLQFLFEYFSETQRNKGNFPGRFSGRQFSNSRSEMNVSTLELGDSALYLCASSSGLVVEQFFGPGTRLTVL.

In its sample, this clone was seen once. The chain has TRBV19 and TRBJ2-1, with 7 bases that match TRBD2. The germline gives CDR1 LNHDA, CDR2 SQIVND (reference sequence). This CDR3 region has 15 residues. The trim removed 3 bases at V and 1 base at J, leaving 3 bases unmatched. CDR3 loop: CASSMGGWSYNEQFF. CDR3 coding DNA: TGTGCCAGTAGTATGGGGGGGTGGTCCTACAATGAGCAGTTCTTC. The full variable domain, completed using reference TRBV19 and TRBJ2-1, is DGGITQSPKYLFRKEGQNVTLSCEQNLNHDAMYWYRQDPGQGLRLIYYSQIVNDFQKGDIAEGYSVSREKKESFPLTVTSAQKNPTAFYLCASSMGGWSYNEQFFGPGTRLTVL.

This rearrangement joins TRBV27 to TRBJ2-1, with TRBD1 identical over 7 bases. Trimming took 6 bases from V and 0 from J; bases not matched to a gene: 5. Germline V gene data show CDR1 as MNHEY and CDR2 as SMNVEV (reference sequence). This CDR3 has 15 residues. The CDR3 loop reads CASSLQGSSYNEQFF. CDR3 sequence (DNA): TGTGCCAGCAGCCTACAGGGGAGCTCCTACAATGAGCAGTTCTTC.

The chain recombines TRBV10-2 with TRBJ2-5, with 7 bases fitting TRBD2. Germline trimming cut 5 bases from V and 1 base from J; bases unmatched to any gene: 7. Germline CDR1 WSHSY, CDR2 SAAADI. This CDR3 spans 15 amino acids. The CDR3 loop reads CASSPRGGGQETQYF. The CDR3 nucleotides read TGCGCCAGCAGTCCTCGAGGCGGGGGCCAAGAGACCCAGTACTTC.